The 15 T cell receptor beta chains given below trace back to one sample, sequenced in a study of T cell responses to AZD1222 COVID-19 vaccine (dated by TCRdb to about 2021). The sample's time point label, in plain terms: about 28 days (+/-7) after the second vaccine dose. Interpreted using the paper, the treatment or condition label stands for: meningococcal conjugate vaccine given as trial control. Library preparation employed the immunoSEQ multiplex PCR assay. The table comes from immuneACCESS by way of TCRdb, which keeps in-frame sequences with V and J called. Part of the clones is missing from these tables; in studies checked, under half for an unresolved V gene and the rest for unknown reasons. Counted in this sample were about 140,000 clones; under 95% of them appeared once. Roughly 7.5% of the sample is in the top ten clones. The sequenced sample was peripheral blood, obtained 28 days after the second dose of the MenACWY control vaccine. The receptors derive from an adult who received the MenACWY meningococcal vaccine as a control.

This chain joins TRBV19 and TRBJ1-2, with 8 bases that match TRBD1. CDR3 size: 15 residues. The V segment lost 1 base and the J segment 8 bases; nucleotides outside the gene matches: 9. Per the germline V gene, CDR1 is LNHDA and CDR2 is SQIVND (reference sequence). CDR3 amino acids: CASSIARTGFPGYTF. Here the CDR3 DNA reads TGTGCCAGTAGTATAGCTCGGACAGGGTTTCCGGGCTACACCTTC.

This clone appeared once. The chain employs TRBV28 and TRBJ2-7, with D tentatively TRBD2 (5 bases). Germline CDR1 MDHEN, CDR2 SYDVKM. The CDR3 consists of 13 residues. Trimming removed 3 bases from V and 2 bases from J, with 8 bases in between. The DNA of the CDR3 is TGTGCCAGCAGTTTCGGGGTTGCCTACGAGCAGTACTTC. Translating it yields CASSFGVAYEQYF.

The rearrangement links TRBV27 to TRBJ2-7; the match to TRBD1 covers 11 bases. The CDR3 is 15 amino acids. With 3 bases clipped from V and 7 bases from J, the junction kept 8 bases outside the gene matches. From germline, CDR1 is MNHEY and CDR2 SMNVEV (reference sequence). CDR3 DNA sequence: TGTGCCAGCAGTTTCGACGGACAGGGGGCGGGGGAGCAGTACTTC. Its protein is CASSFDGQGAGEQYF.

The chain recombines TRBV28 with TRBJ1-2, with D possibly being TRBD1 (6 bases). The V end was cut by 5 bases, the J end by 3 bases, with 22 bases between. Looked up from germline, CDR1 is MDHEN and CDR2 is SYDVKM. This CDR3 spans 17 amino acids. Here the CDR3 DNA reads TGTGCCAGCAGTAACCCGGGACACGTAACGACAGACTATGGCTACACCTTC. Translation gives CASSNPGHVTTDYGYTF.

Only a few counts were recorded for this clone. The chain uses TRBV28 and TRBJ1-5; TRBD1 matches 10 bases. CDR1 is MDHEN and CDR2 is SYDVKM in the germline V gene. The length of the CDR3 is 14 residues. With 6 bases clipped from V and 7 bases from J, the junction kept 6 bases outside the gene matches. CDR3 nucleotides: TGTGCCAGCAGGCGGACAGGGGGAGACCAGCCCCAGCATTTT. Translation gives CASRRTGGDQPQHF.

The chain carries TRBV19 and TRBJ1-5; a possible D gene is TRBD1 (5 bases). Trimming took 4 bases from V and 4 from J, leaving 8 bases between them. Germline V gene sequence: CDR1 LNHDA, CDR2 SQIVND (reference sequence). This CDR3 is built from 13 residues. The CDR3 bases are TGTGCCAGTAGTACCGGGGGGAATCAGCCCCAGCATTTT. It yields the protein CASSTGGNQPQHF.

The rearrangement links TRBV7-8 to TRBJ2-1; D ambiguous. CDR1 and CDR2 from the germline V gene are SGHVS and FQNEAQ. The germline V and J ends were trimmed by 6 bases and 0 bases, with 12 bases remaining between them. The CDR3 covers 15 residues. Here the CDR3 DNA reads TGTGCCAGCAGATGGTCGGCCGACTCCTACAATGAGCAGTTCTTC. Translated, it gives CASRWSADSYNEQFF.

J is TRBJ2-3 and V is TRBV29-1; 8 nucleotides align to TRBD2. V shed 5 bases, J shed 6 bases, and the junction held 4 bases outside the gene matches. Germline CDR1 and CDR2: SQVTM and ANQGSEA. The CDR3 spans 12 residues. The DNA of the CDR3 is TGCAGCGTTAAGGGACTAGTGGATACGCAGTATTTT. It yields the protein CSVKGLVDTQYF.

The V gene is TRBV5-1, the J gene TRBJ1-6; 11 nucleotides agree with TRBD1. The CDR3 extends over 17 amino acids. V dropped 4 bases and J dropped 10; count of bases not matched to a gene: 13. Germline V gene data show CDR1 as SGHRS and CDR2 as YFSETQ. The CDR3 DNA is TGCGCCAGCAGCCCCGACTCCGGACAGGGGGCTGGGTCACCCCTCCACTTT. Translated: CASSPDSGQGAGSPLHF.

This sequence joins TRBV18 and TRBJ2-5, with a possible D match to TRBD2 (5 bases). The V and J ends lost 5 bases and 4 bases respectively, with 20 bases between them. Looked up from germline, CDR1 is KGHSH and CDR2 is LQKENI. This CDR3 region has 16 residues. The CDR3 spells CASSVTLPGRGETQYF. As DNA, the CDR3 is TGTGCCAGCTCAGTAACTCTTCCGGGCCGGGGAGAGACCCAGTACTTC.

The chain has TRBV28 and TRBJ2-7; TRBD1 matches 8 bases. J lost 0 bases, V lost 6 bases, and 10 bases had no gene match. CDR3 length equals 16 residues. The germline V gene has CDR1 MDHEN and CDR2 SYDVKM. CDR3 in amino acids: CASRGFSTGASYEQYF. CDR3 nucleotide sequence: TGTGCCAGCAGGGGGTTTTCGACAGGGGCCTCCTACGAGCAGTACTTC. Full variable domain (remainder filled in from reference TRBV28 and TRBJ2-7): DVKVTQSSRYLVKRTGEKVFLECVQDMDHENMFWYRQDPGLGLRLIYFSYDVKMKEKGDIPEGYSVSREKKERFSLILESASTNQTSMYLCASRGFSTGASYEQYFGPGTRLTVT.

This CDR3 reads CASTYRGDTEAFF. The CDR3 DNA follows: TGTGCCAGCACCTACAGGGGGGACACTGAAGCTTTCTTT. This chain uses TRBV12-3 or TRBV12-4 with TRBJ1-1, with 8 bases fitting TRBD1. The CDR3 is 13 amino acids. After removal of 7 bases from V and 3 bases from J, the junction contained 4 bases not matched to a gene.

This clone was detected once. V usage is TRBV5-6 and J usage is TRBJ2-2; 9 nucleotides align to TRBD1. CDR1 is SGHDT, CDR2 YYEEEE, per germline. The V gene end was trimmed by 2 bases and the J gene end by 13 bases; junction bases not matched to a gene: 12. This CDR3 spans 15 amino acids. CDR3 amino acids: CASSFLGTGYIGLFF. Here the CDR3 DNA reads TGTGCCAGCAGCTTTCTCGGGACAGGGTACATCGGGCTGTTTTTT. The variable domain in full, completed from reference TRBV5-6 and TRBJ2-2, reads DAGVTQSPTHLIKTRGQQVTLRCSPKSGHDTVSWYQQALGQGPQFIFQYYEEEERQRGNFPDRFSGHQFPNYSSELNVNALLLGDSALYLCASSFLGTGYIGLFFGEGSRLTVL.

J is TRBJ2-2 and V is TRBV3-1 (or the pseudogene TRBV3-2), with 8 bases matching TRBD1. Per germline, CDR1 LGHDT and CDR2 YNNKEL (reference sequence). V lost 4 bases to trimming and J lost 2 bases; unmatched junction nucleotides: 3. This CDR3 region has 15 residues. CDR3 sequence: CASSPGQENTGELFF. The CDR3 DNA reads TGTGCCAGCAGCCCGGGACAGGAAAACACCGGGGAGCTGTTTTTT.

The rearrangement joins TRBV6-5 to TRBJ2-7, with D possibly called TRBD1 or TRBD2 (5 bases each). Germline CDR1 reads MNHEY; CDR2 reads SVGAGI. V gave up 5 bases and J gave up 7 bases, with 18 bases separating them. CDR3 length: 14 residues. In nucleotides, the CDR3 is TGTGCCAGCAGTCAGCCGGGGACCTCGAGGGAGCAGTACTTC. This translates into CASSQPGTSREQYF.